This T cell receptor beta chain is drawn from a study of CXCR3-negative and CXCR3-positive naive CD8 T cells. By phenotype, naive CD8+ T cells were CD45RO-CCR7+CD27+CD95-. Whole-study results and caveats: CXCR3-negative naive cells had less hydrophobic TRB CDR3s than did CXCR3-positive naive cells. Researchers reported similar TRBV-TRBJ usage in naive CXCR3-negative and CXCR3-positive cells, though memory differed.

The study made its TRB cDNA libraries by 5' RACE, adding UMI labels. TCRdb reprocessed the 5' RACE reads and reports one entry per CDR3 protein, with no DNA. The sample's table shows just under 65,000 distinct CDR3 sequences. Comment on this clonotype: The target antigen is unknown.

The V gene's germline CDR1 is DFQATT and CDR2 SNEGSKA (reference sequence). CDR3 length: 15 residues. The source of this sequence is a human donor in good health. Some clones in this sample may be carry-over from other donors' samples. This chain joins TRBV20-1 and TRBJ1-1. Sequences were obtained from naive CXCR3+ CD8+ T cells from blood. As for subset: CD45RO-CCR7+CD27+CD95- naive CD8+ T cells expressing CXCR3 (TNR3+). CDR3 amino acids: CSARVSPQMNTEAFF.